Shown below are 15 T cell receptor beta chains from a single sample sequenced in a study of T cell changes during pregnancy in multiple sclerosis. Using immunoSEQ multiplex PCR, the repertoire was profiled, and TCRdb retains in-frame clones only, with some absent. The sample has some 45,000 clones, just under 95% seen once. This sample comprised CD8+ T cells from peripheral blood mononuclear cells, obtained in the first trimester of pregnancy. All receptors derive from a female donor with multiple sclerosis, enrolled in a pregnancy study.

The rearrangement uses TRBV15 and TRBJ1-4; 7 nucleotides line up with TRBD1. Germline CDR1 is LNHNV and CDR2 is YYDKDF (reference sequence). The V segment lost 7 bases and the J segment 7 bases; nucleotides outside the gene matches: 6. The CDR3 is made up of 13 amino acids. The CDR3 protein is CATTGQVGEKLFF. The DNA for the CDR3 is TGTGCCACCACCGGACAGGTGGGTGAAAAACTGTTTTTT.

The chain employs TRBV5-4 and TRBJ2-7; D perhaps matches TRBD2 (6 bases). Trimming shortened V by 4 bases and J by 0 bases, and 17 bases separated the two germline ends. The V gene's germline CDR1 is SGHNT and CDR2 YYREEE (reference sequence). The CDR3 length is 16 residues. This CDR3 reads CASSTDTAGNSYEQYF. For the CDR3, the DNA is TGTGCCAGCAGCACGGATACCGCGGGGAACTCCTACGAGCAGTACTTC.

This sequence joins TRBV29-1 and TRBJ2-2, with D maybe TRBD2 (6 bases). The germline V gene encodes CDR1 SQVTM and CDR2 ANQGSEA. CDR3 length: 15 amino acids. Trimming removed 3 bases at V and 1 base at J, with 12 bases between. This chain's CDR3 is CSVELAAMNTGELFF. The CDR3 DNA reads as TGCAGCGTTGAGTTAGCGGCCATGAACACCGGGGAGCTGTTTTTT.

J is TRBJ1-5 and V is TRBV5-1, with 8 bases that match TRBD1. CDR1 SGHRS and CDR2 YFSETQ come from the germline V gene. The junction had 9 bases not matched to a gene; V was cut back by 1 base and J by 9 bases. The CDR3 is 15 amino acids. The CDR3 nucleotides are TGCGCCAGCAGCTTGCCTACAGGGGGAGGGTGGCCCCAGCATTTT. It is translated as CASSLPTGGGWPQHF.

The chain recombines TRBV2 with TRBJ1-4, with 8 bases lining up with TRBD1. V shed 3 bases and J 0 bases; nucleotides not matched to a gene: 3. CDR1 and CDR2 (germline): SNHLY, FYNNEI. The CDR3 sequence is 16 residues long. CDR3 sequence: CASSEGQVATNEKLFF. As DNA, the CDR3 is TGTGCCAGCAGTGAGGGACAGGTCGCAACTAATGAAAAACTGTTTTTT.

V usage is TRBV5-4 and J usage is TRBJ2-7, with TRBD2 as a possible D gene (5 bases). In germline, CDR1 is SGHNT, CDR2 YYREEE (reference sequence). The CDR3 contains 16 residues. V lost 3 bases and J 1 base, leaving 17 bases between the germline ends. The CDR3, as DNA: TGTGCCAGCAGCTGGCCCCCTGGAGAGGGATCCTACGAGCAGTACTTC. Translation: CASSWPPGEGSYEQYF.

This sequence joins TRBV27 and TRBJ2-1; 9 nucleotides match TRBD1. Germline CDR1 reads MNHEY; CDR2 reads SMNVEV (reference sequence). Unmatched junction bases numbered 9, after V lost 5 bases and J lost 10 bases. The length of the CDR3 is 14 residues. The CDR3 DNA sequence: TGTGCCAGCAGTCCCGGGACAGGGCCAAGGGAGCAGTTCTTC. Protein sequence: CASSPGTGPREQFF.

The chain carries TRBV9 and TRBJ2-7, with a weak D call TRBD2 (5 bases). Germline loops: CDR1 SGDLS, CDR2 YYNGEE. The CDR3 consists of 15 residues. Trimming took off 2 bases at V and 0 bases at J, with 12 bases between the two ends. CDR3 amino acids: CASSVFDGVSYEQYF. The CDR3 bases are TGTGCCAGCAGCGTGTTCGACGGGGTCTCCTACGAGCAGTACTTC.

This clone was recorded only once. The CDR3 DNA is TGTGCCAGCAGCCCCGGGGCGGGAGCTCAGGACAATGAGCAGTTCTTC. Translation: CASSPGAGAQDNEQFF. The chain joins TRBV7-2 to TRBJ2-1, with TRBD2 matching over 7 bases. The V gene end was trimmed by 5 bases and the J gene end by 5 bases; junction bases not matched to a gene: 12. Germline V gives CDR1 SGHTA, CDR2 FQGNSA. The CDR3 contains 16 residues.

The V and J genes are TRBV6-1 and TRBJ2-7; 7 nucleotides match TRBD2. Per the germline V gene, CDR1 is MNHNS and CDR2 is SASEGT. Unmatched junction bases numbered 9, after V lost 8 bases and J lost 2 bases. This CDR3 has 14 residues. CDR3 residues: CASQPASGPYEQYF. The DNA for the CDR3 is TGTGCCAGCCAGCCGGCTAGCGGACCCTACGAGCAGTACTTC.

The chain employs TRBV27 and TRBJ2-3; no definite D call. The V gene's germline CDR1 is MNHEY and CDR2 SMNVEV (reference sequence). Trimming shortened V by 4 bases and J by 2 bases, and 7 bases separated the two germline ends. The CDR3 extends over 13 amino acids. The DNA for the CDR3 is TGTGCCAGCAGTTATGCGGTCACAGATACGCAGTATTTT. As protein: CASSYAVTDTQYF.

V is TRBV19 and J is TRBJ2-7; 7 bases are a match to TRBD2. The V gene end was trimmed by 5 bases and the J gene end by 2 bases; junction bases not matched to a gene: 3. Germline lookup yields CDR1 LNHDA and CDR2 SQIVND (reference sequence). CDR3 length: 13 residues. CDR3 nucleotides: TGTGCCAGTAGTCCGAGCGGGGCCTACGAGCAGTACTTC. Amino acids: CASSPSGAYEQYF.

The CDR3 DNA is TGTGCCAGCAGCGCCTCCTACTATGGCTACACCTTC. Protein sequence: CASSASYYGYTF. The V call is TRBV9, the J call TRBJ1-2; D is unresolved. The CDR3 runs to 12 residues. Germline CDR1 SGDLS, CDR2 YYNGEE. The V end lost 3 bases, the J end lost 3 bases, and 6 bases lay between the germline ends.

The CDR3 bases are TGTGCCAGCAGTGACTATTGGGCACAGGGTGAATACGAGCAGTACTTC. Translated, it gives CASSDYWAQGEYEQYF. The genes are TRBV2 and TRBJ2-7, with D maybe TRBD1 (6 bases). Trimming left V 3 bases short and J 4 bases short, with 19 bases between. This CDR3 is built from 16 residues. Germline values: CDR1 SNHLY, CDR2 FYNNEI.

V usage is TRBV6-4 and J usage is TRBJ2-3; D possibly corresponds to TRBD2 (6 bases). There are 13 residues in the CDR3. Germline CDR1 and CDR2: MRHNA and SNTAGT. V lost 4 bases and J 2 bases, leaving 7 bases between the germline ends. Written as DNA, the CDR3 is TGTGCCAGCAGTGCGGGAGCCACAGATACGCAGTATTTT. This gives the protein CASSAGATDTQYF.